This is a list of T cell receptor beta chains from one sample in a study of cytomegalovirus exposure and HLA in healthy donors. The repertoire was sequenced with immunoSEQ multiplex PCR; TCRdb's copy has only in-frame clones and lacks some. The sample spans more than 50,000 clones; the ten largest clones claim 6% to 7%. Sequencing used PBMCs. These receptors all come from a woman between 35 and 50 years old in good health and CMV-seronegative. The CDR3 runs from the conserved cysteine through the conserved F or W. Fields, in order: J gene, D gene, V gene, CDR3 protein, CDR3 DNA. D genes are given only for firm matches.

>TRBJ1-5|TRBD1|TRBV28
CASSFRDRGIQPQHF
TGTGCCAGCAGTTTCCGGGACAGGGGTATTCAGCCCCAGCATTTT
>TRBJ2-7|TRBD1|TRBV30
CAWTRQGTGEQYF
TGTGCCTGGACTAGACAGGGGACGGGGGAGCAGTACTTC
>TRBJ2-7|TRBD1|TRBV28
CASRPGQRYEQYF
TGTGCCAGCAGGCCGGGACAGCGATACGAGCAGTACTTC
>TRBJ1-1|TRBD1|TRBV4-3
CASSPNYRGAEAFF
TGCGCCAGCAGCCCAAACTACAGGGGTGCTGAAGCTTTCTTT
>TRBJ1-1|.|TRBV27
CASRRGAANTEAFF
TGTGCCAGCAGGCGTGGGGCAGCGAACACTGAAGCTTTCTTT
>TRBJ2-7|.|TRBV5-1
CASSLKGGSYEQYF
TGCGCCAGCAGCTTGAAAGGGGGCTCCTACGAGCAGTACTTC
>TRBJ1-5|TRBD1|TRBV5-8
CASRAGQSNQPQHF
TGTGCCAGCAGGGCGGGACAGTCCAATCAGCCCCAGCATTTT
>TRBJ1-5|TRBD1|TRBV18
CASSPSDRAQPQHF
TGTGCCAGCTCACCCTCGGACAGGGCCCAGCCCCAGCATTTT
>TRBJ2-7|.|TRBV25-1
CASSAIYEQYF
TGTGCCAGCAGTGCCATATACGAGCAGTACTTC
>TRBJ2-7|.|TRBV7-2
CASSLVAYEQYF
TGTGCCAGCAGCTTAGTAGCCTACGAGCAGTACTTC
>TRBJ1-6|.|TRBV7-9
CASSLEPNSPLHF
TGTGCCAGCAGCTTAGAGCCTAATTCACCCCTCCACTTT
>TRBJ1-2|.|TRBV19
CASSIEHSSYGYTF
TGTGCCAGTAGTATAGAACACAGTTCCTATGGCTACACCTTC
>TRBJ2-1|TRBD2|TRBV2
CASRDWTSGDRNEQFF
TGTGCCAGCAGGGACTGGACTAGCGGGGATCGCAATGAGCAGTTCTTC
>TRBJ1-5|TRBD1|TRBV28
CASSPDRGSQPQHF
TGTGCCAGCAGCCCAGACAGGGGAAGTCAGCCCCAGCATTTT
>TRBJ1-2|.|TRBV7-9
CASSLGDRPNYGYTF
TGTGCCAGCAGCTTAGGAGACAGACCTAACTATGGCTACACCTTC
>TRBJ2-7|.|TRBV30
CACAASYEQYF
TGTGCCTGCGCAGCGAGCTACGAGCAGTACTTC
>TRBJ2-7|.|TRBV7-2
CASSLAGSGFEQYF
TGTGCCAGCAGCTTAGCGGGGTCGGGGTTCGAGCAGTACTTC
>TRBJ2-2|.|TRBV18
CASTSLAANTGELFF
TGTGCCAGCACATCACTGGCAGCGAACACCGGGGAGCTGTTTTTT
>TRBJ1-2|TRBD1|TRBV6-1
CASRTPGGAGIGYTF
TGTGCCAGCAGGACACCAGGGGGCGCGGGTATCGGCTACACCTTC
>TRBJ2-7|.|TRBV27
CASSLYGGSREQYF
TGTGCCAGCAGTTTATACGGGGGTTCGAGGGAGCAGTACTTC
>TRBJ1-4|.|TRBV28
CASSWEGSFEKLFF
TGTGCCAGCAGTTGGGAGGGGTCGTTTGAAAAACTGTTTTTT
>TRBJ2-7|TRBD1|TRBV2
CASSNGQVYEQYF
TGTGCCAGCAGTAACGGACAGGTCTACGAGCAGTACTTC
>TRBJ1-6|TRBD1|TRBV6-1
CASSGGQGTSSPLHF
TGTGCCAGCAGTGGGGGACAGGGAACTTCTTCACCCCTCCACTTT
>TRBJ2-1|TRBD1|TRBV6-5
CASCFRDSLYNEQFF
TGTGCCAGCTGTTTCCGGGACAGTCTTTACAATGAGCAGTTCTTC
>TRBJ2-3|TRBD2|TRBV5-4
CASRPTSGSTDTQYF
TGTGCCAGCAGACCTACTAGCGGTAGCACAGATACGCAGTATTTT
>TRBJ2-1|.|TRBV29-1
CSVGQIIYNEQFF
TGCAGCGTTGGGCAGATAATCTACAATGAGCAGTTCTTC
>TRBJ1-3|.|TRBV6-5
CASSYQVGNTIYF
TGTGCCAGCAGTTACCAGGTTGGAAACACCATATATTTT
>TRBJ2-6|.|TRBV21-1
CASSQRLGSGANVLTF
TGTGCCAGTTCCCAAAGACTGGGCTCTGGGGCCAACGTCCTGACTTTC
>TRBJ1-2|.|TRBV15
CATSRPPGHGANYGYTF
TGTGCCACCAGCAGGCCCCCTGGCCACGGAGCTAACTATGGCTACACCTTC
>TRBJ2-1|.|TRBV28
CASQGGIATPHNEQFF
TGTGCCAGCCAAGGGGGAATAGCGACCCCCCACAATGAGCAGTTCTTC
>TRBJ2-7|TRBD1|TRBV28
CASSPGQGASEQYF
TGTGCCAGCAGTCCGGGACAGGGGGCTTCCGAGCAGTACTTC